The 24 T cell receptor beta chains in this list originate from one sample, sequenced in a study of high-grade serous ovarian cancer treatment subgroups. TCRdb's table, derived via immunoSEQ multiplex PCR, lists solely in-frame clones and lacks some. This sample has 6,000 to 8,000 clones, with roughly three quarters found just once. The tumor samples were collected prior to definitive surgery or chemotherapy. The sample comprised tumor tissue. Receptors were obtained from a human donor with high-grade serous ovarian cancer.

This clone appeared once. The gene calls are TRBV9 and TRBJ2-7; D unresolved. V shed 2 bases and J shed 0 bases, with 12 bases lying between them. The CDR3 runs 15 residues. Germline CDR1 reads SGDLS; CDR2 reads YYNGEE. The CDR3: CASSVGSTTSYEQYF. Here the CDR3 DNA reads TGTGCCAGCAGCGTTGGCAGCACAACCTCCTACGAGCAGTACTTC.

The chain employs TRBV11-3 and TRBJ2-1; TRBD2 matches at 16 bases. The CDR3 runs to 18 residues. The germline V gene encodes CDR1 SGHNT and CDR2 YENEEA. The J segment lost 7 bases and the V segment lost 1 base, leaving 7 bases of the junction unmatched. The CDR3 DNA sequence: TGTGCCAGCAGCTTAGTCGGCGGGACTAGCGGGAGGGGTAATGAGCAGTTCTTC. This codes for CASSLVGGTSGRGNEQFF.

CDR3: CASSLTRTGGNKGELFF. The CDR3 DNA sequence: TGCGCCAGCAGCTTGACCCGGACAGGGGGCAACAAAGGGGAGCTGTTTTTT. This chain links TRBV5-1 with TRBJ2-2, with TRBD1 matching 11 bases. Germline values: CDR1 SGHRS, CDR2 YFSETQ. V lost 1 base, J lost 8 bases, and 10 bases stayed unmatched. This CDR3 has 17 amino acids.

This clone was detected only a few times. The chain is built from TRBV9 and TRBJ1-2; 9 bases agree with TRBD1. CDR3 length: 15 residues. With V trimmed by 4 bases and J by 5 bases, 9 bases remained unmatched. Germline CDR1 reads SGDLS; CDR2 reads YYNGEE. Written as DNA, the CDR3 is TGTGCCAGCAGCATCACAGGGGGCGCCGGGTATGGCTACACCTTC. Residues: CASSITGGAGYGYTF.

V is TRBV19 and J is TRBJ2-1, with 12 bases that match TRBD2. The CDR3 runs to 18 residues. Germline V CDR1 and CDR2: LNHDA, SQIVND (reference sequence). Losses at the gene ends were 2 bases for V and 8 bases for J; bases not matched to a gene: 13. This CDR3 reads CASSISLAGGTLEDEQFF. In DNA form, the CDR3 reads TGTGCCAGTAGTATATCACTAGCGGGGGGTACGCTCGAGGATGAGCAGTTCTTC.

The table lists this clone with a few counts. V and J are TRBV4-1 and TRBJ1-2, with D uncertain. The germline V gene encodes CDR1 MGHRA and CDR2 YSYEKL. This CDR3 has 16 residues. The ends were cut back, 0 bases at V and 2 bases at J, with 13 bases in the middle. The CDR3 DNA sequence: TGCGCCAGCAGCCAAGATTTTGAAGCAGGCAACTATGGCTACACCTTC. As protein: CASSQDFEAGNYGYTF.

This clone has only a few counts. The V and J genes are TRBV7-9 and TRBJ1-3; D not certain. Germline CDR1 SEHNR, CDR2 FQNEAQ (reference sequence). The CDR3 length is 16 residues. The germline V and J ends were trimmed by 2 bases and 0 bases, with 11 bases remaining between them. The CDR3 sequence: CASSLWTFTSGNTIYF. CDR3 DNA: TGTGCCAGCAGCTTATGGACCTTTACCTCTGGAAACACCATATATTTT.

The rearrangement uses TRBV7-2 and TRBJ2-3; 8 nucleotides line up with TRBD2. Germline V gives CDR1 SGHTA, CDR2 FQGNSA. This CDR3 is built from 16 residues. Losses at the gene ends were 3 bases for V and 1 base for J; bases not matched to a gene: 6. The CDR3 region is CASSLTYSGGTDTQYF. The CDR3 nucleotides are TGTGCCAGCAGCTTGACTTATAGCGGGGGCACAGATACGCAGTATTTT.

The chain has TRBV6-6 and TRBJ1-2; tentative D call: TRBD1 (6 bases). Looked up from germline, CDR1 is MNHNY and CDR2 is SVGAGI (reference sequence). CDR3 length equals 15 residues. V was trimmed by 2 bases and J by 2 bases, leaving 12 bases between them. The CDR3 loop reads CASSYLFGQNYGYTF. Written as DNA, the CDR3 is TGTGCCAGCAGTTACCTCTTTGGACAGAACTATGGCTACACCTTC.

The rearrangement links TRBV5-4 to TRBJ2-3, with unresolved D. Trimming shortened V by 1 base and J by 7 bases, and 25 bases separated the two germline ends. Germline lookup yields CDR1 SGHNT and CDR2 YYREEE (reference sequence). The CDR3 spans 18 residues. The chain's CDR3 is CASSLSTWGLGPRHTQYF. The DNA of the CDR3 is TGTGCCAGCAGCTTGTCCACTTGGGGATTAGGGCCTCGTCATACGCAGTATTTT.

The chain is built from TRBV30 and TRBJ2-1; TRBD2 matches at 9 bases. Trimming cost V 2 bases and J 4 bases; bases outside gene matches: 3. CDR1 is GTSNPN and CDR2 is SVGIG in the germline V gene (reference sequence). The CDR3 loop spans 14 amino acids. CDR3 bases: TGTGCCTGGAGTCTAGCGGGGTCATACAATGAGCAGTTCTTC. Its protein is CAWSLAGSYNEQFF.

The chain links TRBV15 to TRBJ1-2; D might be TRBD1 (6 bases). The CDR3 loop spans 15 amino acids. Trimming removed 1 base at V and 4 bases at J, with 13 bases between. Germline CDR1 LNHNV, CDR2 YYDKDF (reference sequence). The CDR3 bases are TGTGCCACCAGCAGAGGACCGGACAGTTCCTATGGCTACACCTTC. Translation gives CATSRGPDSSYGYTF. The full variable domain, completed using reference TRBV15 and TRBJ1-2, is DAMVIQNPRYQVTQFGKPVTLSCSQTLNHNVMYWYQQKSSQAPKLLFHYYDKDFNNEADTPDNFQSRRPNTSFCFLDIRSPGLGDTAMYLCATSRGPDSSYGYTFGSGTRLTVV.

The V and J genes are TRBV7-2 and TRBJ2-1, with D perhaps given as TRBD1 or TRBD2 (5 bases each). The V and J ends lost 0 bases and 5 bases respectively, with 5 bases between them. CDR1 is SGHTA, CDR2 FQGNSA, per germline. The CDR3 consists of 13 residues. This CDR3 is CASSLAGDNEQFF. The CDR3, as DNA: TGTGCCAGCAGCTTAGCGGGGGACAATGAGCAGTTCTTC.

The J gene is TRBJ1-4, the V gene TRBV9, with D uncertain. Germline CDR1 reads SGDLS; CDR2 reads YYNGEE. V was trimmed by 4 bases and J by 10 bases, leaving 14 bases between them. There are 13 residues in the CDR3. In DNA, the CDR3 is TGTGCCAGCAGCCCTCAACCCTCCGGAAAACTGTTTTTT. Translation: CASSPQPSGKLFF.

The chain couples TRBV5-6 to TRBJ2-7; D perhaps matches TRBD1 (5 bases). The CDR3 is 15 residues long. Germline V CDR1 and CDR2: SGHDT, YYEEEE. V gave up 1 base and J gave up 0 bases, with 11 bases separating them. The CDR3: CASSLNRLPSYEQYF. In DNA form, the CDR3 reads TGTGCCAGCAGCTTGAACAGGCTACCCTCCTACGAGCAGTACTTC.

J is TRBJ2-3 and V is TRBV10-2; maybe TRBD2 (5 bases). This CDR3 is built from 22 residues. Germline lookup yields CDR1 WSHSY and CDR2 SAAADI. V lost 8 bases to trimming and J lost 2 bases, with 38 bases between them. CDR3 region: CASLRRYRNRNYGLKSTDTQYF. Written as DNA, the CDR3 is TGCGCCAGCCTTCGGAGGTATAGGAATAGGAACTACGGCCTTAAATCCACAGATACGCAGTATTTT.

This clone was detected a few times. J is TRBJ2-7 and V is TRBV6-5, with D perhaps matching TRBD2 (6 bases). The CDR3 sequence is 14 residues long. V lost 10 bases, J lost 0 bases, and 16 bases lay in between. The germline gives CDR1 MNHEY, CDR2 SVGAGI. This CDR3 is CANLSGRRSYEQYF. CDR3 DNA sequence: TGTGCCAACCTTAGCGGACGTCGCTCCTACGAGCAGTACTTC.

This chain links TRBV27 with TRBJ1-2; a weak D match, TRBD1 (5 bases). The CDR3 runs to 15 residues. From germline, CDR1 is MNHEY and CDR2 SMNVEV (reference sequence). Trimming stripped 3 bases from V and 3 bases from J, with 14 bases between. The CDR3 nucleotides are TGTGCCAGCAGTTTGGTACGCGGGGGGGACTATGGCTACACCTTC. It codes for CASSLVRGGDYGYTF.

The chain links TRBV10-3 to TRBJ1-3, with TRBD1 as a possible D gene (6 bases). V lost 2 bases to trimming and J lost 3 bases, with 11 bases between them. The germline gives CDR1 ENHRY, CDR2 SYGVKD. The CDR3 is made up of 15 amino acids. DNA of the CDR3: TGTGCCATCAGTGAGGGGGGCCCAGGTGGAAACACCATATATTTT. This translates into CAISEGGPGGNTIYF.

V usage is TRBV6-5 and J usage is TRBJ2-1, with D possibly being TRBD1 or TRBD2 (6 bases each). This CDR3 contains 14 residues. CDR1 MNHEY and CDR2 SVGAGI come from the germline V gene. Between the trimmed V and J ends, which lost 5 bases and 4 bases, there was a span of 12 bases. In DNA form, the CDR3 reads TGTGCCAGCAGTCGACAAGGGGGGTACAATGAGCAGTTCTTC. Translated, it gives CASSRQGGYNEQFF.

This CDR3 is CASMVAQAAHGELFF. CDR3 bases: TGTGCCAGCATGGTGGCTCAGGCCGCCCACGGGGAGCTGTTTTTT. The V call is TRBV2, the J call TRBJ2-2; D not certain. CDR1 SNHLY and CDR2 FYNNEI come from the germline V gene. The CDR3 runs 15 residues. Trimming removed 7 bases at V and 7 bases at J, with 19 bases between.

This chain connects TRBV2 to TRBJ2-5; D possibly matches TRBD1 or TRBD2 (7 bases each). The J call is in doubt because the DNA end fits TRBJ2-7 better. In germline, CDR1 is SNHLY, CDR2 FYNNEI. The CDR3 contains 13 residues. CDR3 residues: CAFRGDRNYEQYF. DNA for the CDR3: TGTGCCTTTCGGGGGGACAGAAACTACGAGCAGTACTTC.

The chain employs TRBV7-3 and TRBJ2-2, with D possibly called TRBD1 or TRBD2 (5 bases each). The CDR3 spans 16 residues. Looked up from germline, CDR1 is SGHTA and CDR2 is FQGTGA. Between the trimmed V and J ends, which lost 4 bases and 5 bases, there was a span of 17 bases. The CDR3: CASSSTLGVGTGELFF. The CDR3 DNA sequence: TGTGCCAGCAGCTCAACCTTGGGGGTGGGGACCGGGGAGCTGTTTTTT.

This sequence joins TRBV11-3 and TRBJ2-1, with 7 nucleotides matching TRBD2. This CDR3 comprises 16 residues. The J segment lost 3 bases and the V segment lost 1 base, leaving 6 bases of the junction unmatched. The germline V gene has CDR1 SGHNT and CDR2 YENEEA. CDR3 nucleotides: TGTGCCAGCAGCTTAGGAGGTAGCGGGTTCTACAATGAGCAGTTCTTC. It codes for CASSLGGSGFYNEQFF.